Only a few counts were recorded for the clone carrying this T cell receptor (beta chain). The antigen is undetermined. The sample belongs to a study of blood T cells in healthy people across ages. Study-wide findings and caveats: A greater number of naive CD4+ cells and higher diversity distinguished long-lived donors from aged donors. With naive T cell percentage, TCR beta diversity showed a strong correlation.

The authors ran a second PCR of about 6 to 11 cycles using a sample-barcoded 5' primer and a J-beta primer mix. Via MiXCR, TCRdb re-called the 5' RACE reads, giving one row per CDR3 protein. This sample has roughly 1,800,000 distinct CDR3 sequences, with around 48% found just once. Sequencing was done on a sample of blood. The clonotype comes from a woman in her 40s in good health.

The CDR3 here is CASSQGRTPAYEQYF. As DNA, the CDR3 is TGTGCCAGCAGCCAAGGTCGGACACCCGCCTACGAGCAGTACTTC. This sequence joins TRBV3-1 and TRBJ2-7, with a possible D match to TRBD1 (5 bases). The germline gives CDR1 LGHDT, CDR2 YNNKEL (reference sequence). With 1 base removed from V and 2 bases from J, the gap between germline ends came to 12 bases. This CDR3 comprises 15 residues.